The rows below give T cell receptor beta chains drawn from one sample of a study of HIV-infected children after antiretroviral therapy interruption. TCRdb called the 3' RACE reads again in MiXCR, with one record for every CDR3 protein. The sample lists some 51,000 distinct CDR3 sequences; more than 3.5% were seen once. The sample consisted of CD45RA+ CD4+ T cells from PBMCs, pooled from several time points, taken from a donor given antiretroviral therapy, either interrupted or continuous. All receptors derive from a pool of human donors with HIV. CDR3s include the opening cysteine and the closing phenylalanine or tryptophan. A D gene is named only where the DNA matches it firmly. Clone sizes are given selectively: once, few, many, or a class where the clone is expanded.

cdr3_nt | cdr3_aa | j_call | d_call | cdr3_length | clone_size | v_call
TGCGCCAGCAGTGAGGGCCGTAGTGGCTACACCTTC | CASSEGRSGYTF | TRBJ1-2 | NA | 12 | many | TRBV10-2
TGTGCCAGCAGCCCCGAATCGACTAGCGTGGAGACCCAGTACTTC | CASSPESTSVETQYF | TRBJ2-5 | TRBD2 | 15 | many | TRBV6-4
TGTGCCAGCAGCCAAGCCGGGGATTCACCCCTCCACTTT | CASSQAGDSPLHF | TRBJ1-6 | NA | 13 | many | TRBV3-1
TGTGCCAGCAGCCAAGGGGGTGAGCAGTTCTTC | CASSQGGEQFF | TRBJ2-1 | NA | 11 | many | TRBV14
TGTGCCAGCAGTTCTGTAATCTTCCTTTATGGCTACACCTTC | CASSSVIFLYGYTF | TRBJ1-2 | NA | 14 | many | TRBV28
TGTGCCAGCAGTGTGGAACTAGCGGGGGGAAATGAGCAGTTCTTC | CASSVELAGGNEQFF | TRBJ2-1 | TRBD2 | 15 | many | TRBV2
TGTGCCAGCAGCGTAAGCTCGAACACTGAAGCTTTCTTT | CASSVSSNTEAFF | TRBJ1-1 | NA | 13 | NA | TRBV12-1
TGTGCCACCAGCAGAGATCGGGGGGGCGATGGGACTGAAGCTTTCTTT | CATSRDRGGDGTEAFF | TRBJ1-1 | NA | 16 | many | TRBV15
TGTGCCAGCAGCTCGACAGGACTGGCTTTCTTT | CASSSTGLAFF | TRBJ1-1 | NA | 11 | NA | TRBV5-4
TGTGCCAGCAGTTATCTGGACGGGGCCAACGTCCTGACTTTC | CASSYLDGANVLTF | TRBJ2-6 | NA | 14 | many | TRBV6-5
TGTGCCAGCAGTCCCCGGGGGGGGCCCACAGATACGCAGTATTTT | CASSPRGGPTDTQYF | TRBJ2-3 | TRBD2 | 15 | many | TRBV12-3/TRBV12-4
TGTGCCAGCAGCTTTGGCCAGGGGAAGAGCTACACCTTC | CASSFGQGKSYTF | TRBJ1-2 | NA | 13 | many | TRBV7-3
TGTGCCACCAGCAGGGACCGATCCTACGAGCAGTACTTC | CATSRDRSYEQYF | TRBJ2-7 | NA | 13 | many | TRBV15
TGCAGTGCGGGGGGGAGCGGAGCCCAAGTCGACCCCCAATTC | CSAGGSGAQVDPQF | TRBJ2-7 | TRBD2 | 14 | NA | TRBV20-1
TGTGCCAGCAGCCGGACTAGCGGGGTGACCGGGGAGCTGTTTTTT | CASSRTSGVTGELFF | TRBJ2-2 | TRBD2 | 15 | many | TRBV6-2/TRBV6-3
TGTGCCATCAGTGGACAGGGTGTCAAAAACATTCAGTACTTC | CAISGQGVKNIQYF | TRBJ2-4 | TRBD1 | 14 | NA | TRBV10-3
TGTGCCACCAAACTCTTGGCCGGGGAGCTGTTTTTT | CATKLLAGELFF | TRBJ2-2 | NA | 12 | few | TRBV6-1
TGTGCCAGCAGCGGAGGGGGACTGGGGGCAGATACGCAGTATTTT | CASSGGGLGADTQYF | TRBJ2-3 | NA | 15 | many | TRBV5-4
TGTGCCAGCAGCCAAGCTACTCAGGGGACCTACGAGCAGTACTTC | CASSQATQGTYEQYF | TRBJ2-7 | NA | 15 | many | TRBV3-1
TGCAGTGCGGTCGGGGTTAAGAACACTGAAGCTTTCTTT | CSAVGVKNTEAFF | TRBJ1-1 | NA | 13 | many | TRBV20-1
TGTGCCAGTAGTATTCTGGGGGGACAGGGGCGGCGAGAGCAGTTCTTC | CASSILGGQGRREQFF | TRBJ2-1 | TRBD1 | 16 | many | TRBV19
TGCGCCAGCAGCTTGGAAGGGCCCACCGGGGAGCTGTTTTTT | CASSLEGPTGELFF | TRBJ2-2 | NA | 14 | many | TRBV5-1
TGTGCCAGCTCCGCGGGGGGCACCGGGGAGCTGTTTTTT | CASSAGGTGELFF | TRBJ2-2 | TRBD2 | 13 | many | TRBV12-3/TRBV12-4
TGCAGCGGGTCGCATCCGAACACCGGGGAGCTGTTTTTT | CSGSHPNTGELFF | TRBJ2-2 | NA | 13 | many | TRBV29-1
TGCGCCAGCAGCCAAGATGAACGGCAGGGCTCTGCTAATGAGCAGTTCTTC | CASSQDERQGSANEQFF | TRBJ2-1 | NA | 17 | many | TRBV4-1
TGTGCCAGCAGTTTAAAAGATTATCAGCCCCAGCATTTT | CASSLKDYQPQHF | TRBJ1-5 | NA | 13 | many | TRBV12-3/TRBV12-4
TGTGCCAGCAGCTCCCCATCAGGGGGTAGCAATCAGCCCCAGCATTTT | CASSSPSGGSNQPQHF | TRBJ1-5 | TRBD1 | 16 | many | TRBV7-2
TGTGCCATCAGTGAGTCGACGGGACTCTACGGCGATGAGCAGTTCTTC | CAISESTGLYGDEQFF | TRBJ2-1 | NA | 16 | many | TRBV10-3
TGTGCCAGCAGTGAAGACCGGAGCACTGAAGCTTTCTTT | CASSEDRSTEAFF | TRBJ1-1 | NA | 13 | medium-sized | TRBV6-1
TGTGCCAGCAGTGAAGAGGGCGACACTGAAGCTTTCTTT | CASSEEGDTEAFF | TRBJ1-1 | NA | 13 | many | TRBV6-1
TGTGCCAGCAGGACAGGGGTCGAAACTGAAGCTTTCTTT | CASRTGVETEAFF | TRBJ1-1 | TRBD1 | 13 | many | TRBV28
TGTGCCAGCAGTGACAGGGGGCGATTCGAGCAGTACTTC | CASSDRGRFEQYF | TRBJ2-7 | TRBD1 | 13 | many | TRBV25-1
TGTGCCAGCAGTCCCGGGACGGGGGAGACCCAGTACTTC | CASSPGTGETQYF | TRBJ2-5 | NA | 13 | NA | TRBV12-3/TRBV12-4
TGCGCCAGCAGCCACGGGAACACTGAAGCTTTCTTT | CASSHGNTEAFF | TRBJ1-1 | NA | 12 | many | TRBV4-1
TGCGGAGCAGGGACAAGCTCCTACAATGAGCAGTTCTTC | CGAGTSSYNEQFF | TRBJ2-1 | NA | 13 | few | TRBV29-1
TGTGCCAGTAGTGACTTGGACGTACCTTACGAGCAGTACTTC | CASSDLDVPYEQYF | TRBJ2-7 | NA | 14 | many | TRBV19
TGTGCCAGCAGTCTTTTCGGGACAGGGAATGAGCCCCAGCATTTT | CASSLFGTGNEPQHF | TRBJ1-5 | TRBD1 | 15 | many | TRBV2
TGTGCCAGCAGCCCGCGTGGAGGGGTCGGAGGTGAAGATACGCAGTATTTT | CASSPRGGVGGEDTQYF | TRBJ2-3 | NA | 17 | medium-sized | TRBV7-2
TGTGCCAGCAGTTACGAAAGATCACCCCTCCACTTT | CASSYERSPLHF | TRBJ1-6 | NA | 12 | many | TRBV6-6